The table lists the clone carrying this TCR beta chain with a few counts. This specimen comes from a study of blood T cell repertoires in COVID-19. Study in general: Sites in the United States, Italy and Spain provided acute and convalescent COVID-19 samples. PBMCs, B-cell-depleted T cells, or T cells provided the cDNA or gDNA that made up the material.

Authors' methods: Quantification of nucleated cells was approximated via reference gene primer amplification. Generated by immunoSEQ multiplex PCR, the TCRdb table keeps only in-frame clones and is missing some. The V and J calls and the clone size are those of that table, but D and trimming were determined from the DNA. The sample includes 150,000 to 200,000 clones, 80% to 90% of them seen just once. Trimming cost V 5 bases and J 5 bases, with 16 bases left between them. The CDR3 is 14 residues long. The germline V gene has CDR1 MDHEN and CDR2 SYDVKM. Recruited during active infection, patients (from Seattle) were subsequently followed longitudinally.

The sequenced material came from peripheral blood. The V gene is TRBV28, the J gene TRBJ2-7; D is possibly TRBD2 (6 bases). The TCR originated in a woman aged 40 to 50 with COVID-19, enrolled during active disease. This chain's CDR3 is CASSPPRDSNEQYF. The CDR3 DNA is TGTGCCAGCAGTCCCCCCCGGGACTCAAACGAGCAGTACTTC. The complete variable domain, with remaining parts taken from reference TRBV28 and TRBJ2-7, reads DVKVTQSSRYLVKRTGEKVFLECVQDMDHENMFWYRQDPGLGLRLIYFSYDVKMKEKGDIPEGYSVSREKKERFSLILESASTNQTSMYLCASSPPRDSNEQYFGPGTRLTVT.